These T cell receptor beta chains were read from a single sample in a study of blood T cell repertoires in COVID-19. Clones were sequenced by immunoSEQ multiplex PCR, and TCRdb holds only the in-frame ones, with some missing. Of 230,000 or so clones listed, about nine tenths were seen once; the top ten hold over 3%. The sequenced material came from PBMCs or T cells enriched from blood (not recorded which). The receptors were gathered from a woman aged 40-49 years with acute COVID-19. Both conserved end residues are part of each CDR3. The order of the fields is clone size, D gene, V gene, J gene, CDR3 protein, CDR3 DNA. The D gene is left open where the match is weak. Clone sizes are given selectively: once, few, many, or a class where the clone is expanded.

>NA|NA|TRBV7-2|TRBJ2-1
CASSLDRFDNEQFF
TGTGCCAGCAGCTTAGATCGGTTCGACAATGAGCAGTTCTTC
>NA|TRBD1|TRBV7-2|TRBJ1-5
CASSFVGDRGRNQPQHF
TGTGCCAGCAGCTTCGTGGGGGACAGGGGTCGCAATCAGCCCCAGCATTTT
>NA|NA|TRBV6-2/TRBV6-3|TRBJ2-7
CASSSTASYEQYF
TGTGCCAGCAGCTCGACAGCCTCCTACGAGCAGTACTTC
>NA|NA|TRBV25-1|TRBJ2-7
CASSEGIGGTYEQYF
TGTGCCAGCAGTGAAGGTATCGGTGGTACCTACGAGCAGTACTTC
>NA|TRBD1|TRBV28|TRBJ1-6
CASSSVRGVSSYNSPLHF
TGTGCCAGCAGTTCTGTCAGGGGGGTAAGCTCCTATAATTCACCCCTCCACTTT
>NA|NA|TRBV29-1|TRBJ1-1
CSETQGNTEAFF
TGCAGCGAGACACAGGGGAACACTGAAGCTTTCTTT
>NA|NA|TRBV19|TRBJ1-2
CASSIRTGRVGYTF
TGTGCCAGTAGCATCCGTACAGGGAGGGTTGGCTACACCTTC
>NA|TRBD1|TRBV28|TRBJ1-5
CASSFPGQGVNQPQHF
TGTGCCAGCAGTTTTCCGGGACAGGGGGTTAATCAGCCCCAGCATTTT
>once|NA|TRBV19|TRBJ1-1
CASTDLQLRGLFAFF
TGTGCCAGTACTGACCTCCAACTCAGGGGCCTATTCGCTTTCTTT
>NA|TRBD1|TRBV6-5|TRBJ1-6
CASKPGQGNSPLHF
TGTGCCAGCAAGCCGGGACAGGGGAATTCACCCCTCCACTTT